This entry lists 21 T cell receptor beta chains sequenced from one sample in a study of cytomegalovirus exposure and HLA in healthy donors. The PCR used 60 Vbeta and 13 Jbeta primers. TCRdb's table, derived via immunoSEQ multiplex PCR, lists solely in-frame clones and lacks some. The sample has about 34,000 clones, roughly 67% seen once. The sequenced material came from PBMCs. These receptors were taken from a middle-aged man in good health and CMV-seropositive.

J is TRBJ1-3 and V is TRBV19; D is ambiguous. This CDR3 comprises 13 residues. Germline CDR1 is LNHDA and CDR2 is SQIVND (reference sequence). The V end was cut by 7 bases, the J end by 3 bases, with 10 bases between. CDR3 in amino acids: CASTLRGGNTIYF. The CDR3 DNA reads as TGTGCCAGTACCCTCCGGGGTGGAAACACCATATATTTT.

The chain couples TRBV9 to TRBJ2-1; 10 nucleotides agree with TRBD1. CDR1 and CDR2 from the germline V gene are SGDLS and YYNGEE. The CDR3 is made up of 16 amino acids. V was pared by 3 bases and J by 0 bases, with 3 bases of the junction left unmatched. The CDR3 coding sequence is TGTGCCAGCAGCGGCGGGACAGGGGACTCCTACAATGAGCAGTTCTTC. Encoded protein: CASSGGTGDSYNEQFF.

The chain is built from TRBV19 and TRBJ1-6; a possible D gene is TRBD1 (5 bases). Germline CDR1 LNHDA, CDR2 SQIVND (reference sequence). V was cut by 3 bases and J by 9 bases, with 12 bases left in between. CDR3 size: 14 residues. The CDR3 DNA is TGTGCCAGTAGTATTCAGGGTTTGAGTTCACCCCTCCACTTT. It yields the protein CASSIQGLSSPLHF.

This clone was found a few times. The CDR3 protein is CASSYGTGVGTDTQYF. Here the CDR3 DNA reads TGTGCCAGCAGTTACGGGACAGGGGTCGGCACAGATACGCAGTATTTT. V and J are TRBV6-5 and TRBJ2-3; 10 nucleotides match TRBD1. J was trimmed by 1 base and V by 2 bases; bases with no gene match: 3. CDR1 and CDR2 (germline): MNHEY, SVGAGI. The CDR3 totals 16 residues.

This clone has only a few counts. This chain links TRBV7-9 with TRBJ1-3; D is undetermined. The CDR3 sequence is 12 residues long. V was clipped by 7 bases and J by 2 bases, with 6 bases between them. CDR1 and CDR2 from the germline V gene are SEHNR and FQNEAQ (reference sequence). The CDR3 nucleotides read TGTGCCAGCACCCCAACTGGAAACACCATATATTTT. This translates into CASTPTGNTIYF.

This chain links TRBV10-3 with TRBJ2-3; D is possibly TRBD1 (5 bases). This CDR3 comprises 12 residues. Germline CDR1 reads ENHRY; CDR2 reads SYGVKD. The ends were cut back, 10 bases at V and 0 bases at J, with 8 bases in the middle. The CDR3 DNA is TGTGCCACGAAGGGGAGCACAGATACGCAGTATTTT. This encodes CATKGSTDTQYF.

The rearrangement joins TRBV27 to TRBJ2-5, with TRBD2 matching over 12 bases. The CDR3 totals 14 residues. The germline V gene has CDR1 MNHEY and CDR2 SMNVEV (reference sequence). Losses at the gene ends were 5 bases for V and 10 bases for J; bases not matched to a gene: 8. The CDR3 reads CASSRTSGAWIQYF. CDR3 nucleotide sequence: TGTGCCAGCAGTCGGACTAGCGGGGCCTGGATCCAGTACTTC.

The rearrangement links TRBV5-1 to TRBJ2-5; TRBD1 is a possible D gene (5 bases). The CDR3 is made up of 14 amino acids. V was pared by 0 bases and J by 4 bases, with 10 bases between. Germline V gives CDR1 SGHRS, CDR2 YFSETQ. The CDR3 region is CASSLAPGSETQYF. The CDR3 DNA follows: TGCGCCAGCAGCTTGGCCCCAGGGTCAGAGACCCAGTACTTC. Full variable domain (remainder filled in from reference TRBV5-1 and TRBJ2-5): KAGVTQTPRYLIKTRGQQVTLSCSPISGHRSVSWYQQTPGQGLQFLFEYFSETQRNKGNFPGRFSGRQFSNSRSEMNVSTLELGDSALYLCASSLAPGSETQYFGPGTRLLVL.

This clone has only a few counts. The rearrangement links TRBV30 to TRBJ1-1; D ambiguous. The CDR3 covers 12 residues. CDR1 and CDR2 (germline): GTSNPN, SVGIG (reference sequence). Trimming took off 4 bases at V and 8 bases at J, with 14 bases between the two ends. CDR3 residues: CAWIIRGTEAFF. Here the CDR3 DNA reads TGTGCCTGGATTATACGGGGAACAGAAGCTTTCTTT.

The chain uses TRBV2 and TRBJ2-1, with a tentative D call TRBD1 (6 bases). This CDR3 comprises 13 residues. The germline V and J ends were trimmed by 10 bases and 9 bases, with 19 bases remaining between them. Germline CDR1 reads SNHLY; CDR2 reads FYNNEI. The CDR3 DNA reads as TGTGCCACTACCCGGGACACCGGTCTTGAGCAGTTCTTC. Translating it yields CATTRDTGLEQFF. The entire variable domain, with the rest obtained from reference TRBV2 and TRBJ2-1, is as follows: EPEVTQTPSHQVTQMGQEVILRCVPISNHLYFYWYRQILGQKVEFLVSFYNNEISEKSEIFDDQFSVERPDGSNFTLKIRSTKLEDSAMYFCATTRDTGLEQFFGPGTRLTVL.

This chain connects TRBV18 to TRBJ2-7; 9 nucleotides match TRBD1. The V segment lost 3 bases and the J segment 5 bases; nucleotides outside the gene matches: 14. Germline-derived CDR1 and CDR2 are KGHSH and LQKENI. CDR3 length: 17 residues. The CDR3 sequence is CASSPSPGQGVYHEQYF. The CDR3 DNA reads as TGTGCCAGCTCACCCTCCCCGGGACAGGGAGTATACCACGAGCAGTACTTC.

J is TRBJ2-5 and V is TRBV7-7; perhaps TRBD2 as D (6 bases). V was shortened by 3 bases and J by 1 base, with 6 bases between the two germline ends. The CDR3 is 13 amino acids. The V gene's germline CDR1 is SSHAT and CDR2 FNYEAQ (reference sequence). Here the CDR3 DNA reads TGTGCCAGCAGCTTGGGACTCCAAGAGACCCAGTACTTC. The encoded protein is CASSLGLQETQYF.

The CDR3 nucleotides read TGTGCCAGCAGCGTAGACGGACTCCAAGAGACCCAGTACTTC. Its translation is CASSVDGLQETQYF. The chain employs TRBV9 and TRBJ2-5; D may be TRBD2 (5 bases). The CDR3 runs to 14 residues. The V gene's germline CDR1 is SGDLS and CDR2 YYNGEE. The ends were cut back, 0 bases at V and 1 base at J, with 7 bases in the middle.

The rearrangement joins TRBV7-8 to TRBJ2-4, with 11 nucleotides matching TRBD1. Germline V gene lookup returns CDR1 SGHVS and CDR2 FQNEAQ. The CDR3 is made up of 20 amino acids. The J segment lost 0 bases and the V segment lost 5 bases, leaving 15 bases of the junction unmatched. CDR3 residues: CASSQIPGQGVRLAKNIQYF. The CDR3 DNA reads TGTGCCAGCAGCCAAATCCCGGGACAGGGGGTCCGCCTAGCCAAAAACATTCAGTACTTC.

The sample holds a few counts of this clone. This chain uses TRBV6-5 with TRBJ2-5; no clear D gene. The CDR3 is made up of 14 amino acids. Germline V gene data show CDR1 as MNHEY and CDR2 as SVGAGI. The ends were cut back, 6 bases at V and 5 bases at J, with 16 bases in the middle. As DNA, the CDR3 is TGTGCCAGCAGCCCTTGGGCCCCACTCGAGACCCAGTACTTC. Residues: CASSPWAPLETQYF.

This clone was observed once. The chain is built from TRBV29-1 and TRBJ1-2, with D perhaps matching TRBD1 (5 bases). With 5 bases removed from V and 4 bases from J, the gap between germline ends came to 14 bases. The CDR3 is 13 residues long. The V gene's germline CDR1 is SQVTM and CDR2 ANQGSEA. CDR3 DNA: TGCAGCGTTCGCTTGGCAGGGTCCTATGGCTACACCTTC. This translates into CSVRLAGSYGYTF.

This chain links TRBV28 with TRBJ1-4; 8 bases match TRBD1. J gave up 3 bases and V 5 bases, and 5 bases lay outside the gene matches. The CDR3 contains 15 residues. The germline CDR1 and CDR2 sequences are MDHEN and SYDVKM. CDR3 DNA: TGTGCCAGCAGTACTACAGGGGGGCCTAATGAAAAACTGTTTTTT. It is translated as CASSTTGGPNEKLFF. Complete variable domain (other parts from reference TRBV28 and TRBJ1-4): DVKVTQSSRYLVKRTGEKVFLECVQDMDHENMFWYRQDPGLGLRLIYFSYDVKMKEKGDIPEGYSVSREKKERFSLILESASTNQTSMYLCASSTTGGPNEKLFFGSGTQLSVL.

This chain connects TRBV7-8 to TRBJ2-7; 7 bases fit TRBD1. The CDR3 consists of 15 residues. J gave up 3 bases and V 1 base, and 6 bases lay outside the gene matches. Germline V gene data show CDR1 as SGHVS and CDR2 as FQNEAQ. CDR3: CASSLEGTVIYEQYF. The CDR3 bases are TGTGCCAGCAGCTTAGAAGGGACAGTTATCTACGAGCAGTACTTC.

The chain links TRBV19 to TRBJ1-1; weak D call: TRBD1 (6 bases). Trimming took off 1 base at V and 2 bases at J, with 17 bases between the two ends. Looked up from germline, CDR1 is LNHDA and CDR2 is SQIVND (reference sequence). The CDR3 is made up of 17 amino acids. CDR3 sequence reads: CASSIVGAGVSNTEAFF. CDR3 DNA sequence: TGTGCCAGTAGTATAGTGGGCGCAGGGGTGAGCAACACTGAAGCTTTCTTT.

V is TRBV5-6 and J is TRBJ2-1; D is uncertain. CDR3 length: 13 amino acids. Germline lookup yields CDR1 SGHDT and CDR2 YYEEEE. V lost 3 bases, J lost 9 bases, and 13 bases lay in between. This CDR3 is CASSSRQLGEQFF. CDR3 coding DNA: TGTGCCAGCAGCTCGAGGCAGCTTGGTGAGCAGTTCTTC.

This clone was counted between two and nine times. The CDR3 protein is CASSAGTGEIDEKLFF. The DNA for the CDR3 is TGTGCCAGCAGCGCCGGGACAGGGGAGATTGACGAAAAACTGTTTTTT. This chain uses TRBV9 with TRBJ1-4; 10 nucleotides align to TRBD1. Germline V lookup: CDR1 SGDLS, CDR2 YYNGEE. CDR3 size: 16 residues. V shed 3 bases and J 8 bases; nucleotides not matched to a gene: 10.